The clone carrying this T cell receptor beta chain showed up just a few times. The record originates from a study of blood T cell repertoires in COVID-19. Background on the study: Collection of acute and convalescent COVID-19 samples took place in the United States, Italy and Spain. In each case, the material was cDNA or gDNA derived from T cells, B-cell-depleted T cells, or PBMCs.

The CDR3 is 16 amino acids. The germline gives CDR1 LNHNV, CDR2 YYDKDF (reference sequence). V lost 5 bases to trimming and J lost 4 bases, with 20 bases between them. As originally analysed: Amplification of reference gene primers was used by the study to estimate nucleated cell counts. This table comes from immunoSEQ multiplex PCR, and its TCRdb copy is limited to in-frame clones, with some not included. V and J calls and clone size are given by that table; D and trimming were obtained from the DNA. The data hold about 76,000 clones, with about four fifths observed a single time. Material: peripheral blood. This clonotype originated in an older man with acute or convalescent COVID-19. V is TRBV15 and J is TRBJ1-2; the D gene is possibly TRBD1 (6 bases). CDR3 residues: CATSPLGPGAGYGYTF. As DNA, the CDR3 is TGTGCCACCAGCCCCCTCGGACCAGGGGCGGGCTATGGCTACACCTTC.